These T cell receptor beta chains were read from a single sample in a study of cytomegalovirus exposure and HLA in healthy donors. The method was immunoSEQ multiplex PCR; TCRdb's version includes in-frame clones alone and lacks a portion of them. Among some 190,000 clones listed, around 87% were seen once. Sequenced: PBMCs. The receptor set was obtained from a young woman in good health and CMV-seronegative. Each CDR3 is given with its conserved first and last residue. A D gene is named only where the DNA matches it firmly. Clone size is shown for a subset of rows, as once, few, many or a class of expanded clone.

D gene: TRBD1; V gene: TRBV5-4; J gene: TRBJ1-1; clone size: NA; CDR3 DNA: TGTGCCAGCAGCTCCTGGACAGGGGGCCTGGAAGCTTTCTTT; CDR3 protein: CASSSWTGGLEAFF
D gene: NA; V gene: TRBV11-3; J gene: TRBJ2-1; clone size: NA; CDR3 DNA: TGTGCCAGCAGTAAGATAGGGGGGGACTACAATGAGCAGTTCTTC; CDR3 protein: CASSKIGGDYNEQFF
D gene: NA; V gene: TRBV6-1; J gene: TRBJ1-2; clone size: NA; CDR3 DNA: TGTGCCAGCAGTTTTAGTTCGTCTGGCTACACCTTC; CDR3 protein: CASSFSSSGYTF
D gene: TRBD1; V gene: TRBV19; J gene: TRBJ2-7; clone size: once; CDR3 DNA: TGTGCCAGTAGTATCGGGACAGAACCACTTAACGAGCAGTACTTC; CDR3 protein: CASSIGTEPLNEQYF
D gene: TRBD2; V gene: TRBV6-1; J gene: TRBJ2-3; clone size: NA; CDR3 DNA: TGTGCCAGCAGGCAAACTAGCGGAGGGACAGATACGCAGTATTTT; CDR3 protein: CASRQTSGGTDTQYF
D gene: TRBD2; V gene: TRBV4-1; J gene: TRBJ2-5; clone size: NA; CDR3 DNA: TGCGCCAGCAGCCAAGACCGGGGACTAGCGGGGGAAGAGACCCAGTACTTC; CDR3 protein: CASSQDRGLAGEETQYF
D gene: NA; V gene: TRBV6-5; J gene: TRBJ2-3; clone size: once; CDR3 DNA: TGTGCCAGCAGTGAATACAGAATCACAGATACGCAGTATTTT; CDR3 protein: CASSEYRITDTQYF
D gene: NA; V gene: TRBV7-2; J gene: TRBJ2-7; clone size: few; CDR3 DNA: TGTGCCAGCAGCTTTCAGGATACCTACGAGCAGTACTTC; CDR3 protein: CASSFQDTYEQYF
D gene: TRBD2; V gene: TRBV7-2; J gene: TRBJ2-2; clone size: NA; CDR3 DNA: TGTGCCAGCAGTCCGGGGGGGGGCGGGGAGCTGTTTTTT; CDR3 protein: CASSPGGGGELFF
D gene: TRBD1; V gene: TRBV5-5; J gene: TRBJ1-6; clone size: NA; CDR3 DNA: TGTGCCAGCAGTCGTGACAGGGTACTTAATTCACCCCTCCACTTT; CDR3 protein: CASSRDRVLNSPLHF
D gene: NA; V gene: TRBV7-2; J gene: TRBJ1-3; clone size: NA; CDR3 DNA: TGTGCCAGCAGCTGGACAGACCTCCTCTCTGGAAACACCATATATTTT; CDR3 protein: CASSWTDLLSGNTIYF
D gene: TRBD2; V gene: TRBV9; J gene: TRBJ2-1; clone size: NA; CDR3 DNA: TGTGCCAGCAATCCGGTAGCGGGAGCCTACAATGAGCAGTTCTTC; CDR3 protein: CASNPVAGAYNEQFF
D gene: TRBD2; V gene: TRBV7-9; J gene: TRBJ2-5; clone size: once; CDR3 DNA: TGTTCCAGCAGCTCCGGACCCCCGCGGCGGGAGTTGAAGACCCAGTACTTC; CDR3 protein: CSSSSGPPRRELKTQYF
D gene: NA; V gene: TRBV2; J gene: TRBJ1-2; clone size: NA; CDR3 DNA: TGTGCCACTAGCGAAAAGGACCGAATCTACACCTTC; CDR3 protein: CATSEKDRIYTF
D gene: TRBD2; V gene: TRBV5-4; J gene: TRBJ2-1; clone size: NA; CDR3 DNA: TGTGCCAGCAGCCGGACTAGCGGGAGGGCTACCTACAATGAGCAGTTCTTC; CDR3 protein: CASSRTSGRATYNEQFF
D gene: NA; V gene: TRBV21-1; J gene: TRBJ1-2; clone size: NA; CDR3 DNA: TGTGCCAGCAGCAAATCCAGGGGGAACTATGGCTACACCTTC; CDR3 protein: CASSKSRGNYGYTF
D gene: NA; V gene: TRBV30; J gene: TRBJ2-5; clone size: NA; CDR3 DNA: TGTGCCTGGAGCCACGGGACACTACGTCAAGAGACCCAGTACTTC; CDR3 protein: CAWSHGTLRQETQYF
D gene: NA; V gene: TRBV7-7; J gene: TRBJ2-1; clone size: NA; CDR3 DNA: TGTGCTAGCAGCCTGGGCGAGTTCAATGAGCAGTTCTTC; CDR3 protein: CASSLGEFNEQFF
D gene: TRBD1; V gene: TRBV5-5; J gene: TRBJ2-5; clone size: once; CDR3 DNA: TGTGCCAGCAGCTTCCGGGACAGACAAGAGACCCAGTACTTC; CDR3 protein: CASSFRDRQETQYF
D gene: NA; V gene: TRBV6-1; J gene: TRBJ1-6; clone size: NA; CDR3 DNA: TGTGCCAGCAGTGACAAGGGAGTCAATTCACCCCTCCACTTT; CDR3 protein: CASSDKGVNSPLHF
D gene: NA; V gene: TRBV28; J gene: TRBJ1-5; clone size: NA; CDR3 DNA: TGTGCCAGCAGCCGGGGTCGTAGCAATCAGCCCCAGCATTTT; CDR3 protein: CASSRGRSNQPQHF
D gene: NA; V gene: TRBV7-8; J gene: TRBJ2-7; clone size: few; CDR3 DNA: TGTGCCAGCAGCTTAGAGGGCGGGTCCTACGAGCAGTACTTC; CDR3 protein: CASSLEGGSYEQYF
D gene: NA; V gene: TRBV5-1; J gene: TRBJ2-2; clone size: NA; CDR3 DNA: TGCGCCAGCAGCTTTTTGCCAGGGGCCGGGGAGCTGTTTTTT; CDR3 protein: CASSFLPGAGELFF
D gene: NA; V gene: TRBV2; J gene: TRBJ2-3; clone size: once; CDR3 DNA: TGTGCCAGCAGGCTAGTTTCCTCCGATACGCAGTATTTT; CDR3 protein: CASRLVSSDTQYF
D gene: NA; V gene: TRBV7-9; J gene: TRBJ2-5; clone size: NA; CDR3 DNA: TGTGCCAGCACCTCCGTGGGGGCCGGGGAGACCCAGTACTTC; CDR3 protein: CASTSVGAGETQYF
D gene: NA; V gene: TRBV4-2; J gene: TRBJ1-1; clone size: NA; CDR3 DNA: TGTGCCAGCAGCCTCAACCGACAAGAGGGTATGGCAGCTTTCTTT; CDR3 protein: CASSLNRQEGMAAFF
D gene: NA; V gene: TRBV10-3; J gene: TRBJ2-5; clone size: few; CDR3 DNA: TGTGCCATCAAAGGTTTGGAGGAGACCCAGTACTTC; CDR3 protein: CAIKGLEETQYF
D gene: NA; V gene: TRBV11-2; J gene: TRBJ1-1; clone size: NA; CDR3 DNA: TGTGCCAGCAGCTTAACAGCGAACACTGAAGCTTTCTTT; CDR3 protein: CASSLTANTEAFF
D gene: NA; V gene: TRBV6-5; J gene: TRBJ1-2; clone size: NA; CDR3 DNA: TGTGCCAGCAGTTACTCGATCACGGGGGGTAACTATGGCTACACCTTC; CDR3 protein: CASSYSITGGNYGYTF
D gene: NA; V gene: TRBV19; J gene: TRBJ2-5; clone size: NA; CDR3 DNA: TGTGCCAGTAGTAACAGCCCCCAAGAGACCCAGTACTTC; CDR3 protein: CASSNSPQETQYF
D gene: TRBD1; V gene: TRBV19; J gene: TRBJ1-6; clone size: NA; CDR3 DNA: TGTGCCAGTAGTCAGGGGGCGCGGGTTAATTCACCCCTCCACTTT; CDR3 protein: CASSQGARVNSPLHF
D gene: NA; V gene: TRBV2; J gene: TRBJ1-1; clone size: few; CDR3 DNA: TGTGCCAGCAACAGGCTGAACACTGAAGCTTTCTTT; CDR3 protein: CASNRLNTEAFF
D gene: NA; V gene: TRBV28; J gene: TRBJ1-4; clone size: NA; CDR3 DNA: TGTGCCAGCAGTAGGTTTGGGGCTGAAAAACTGTTTTTT; CDR3 protein: CASSRFGAEKLFF
D gene: TRBD1; V gene: TRBV29-1; J gene: TRBJ1-2; clone size: NA; CDR3 DNA: TGCAGCGCTGTGACAGGGGGGAGCTATGGCTACACCTTC; CDR3 protein: CSAVTGGSYGYTF
D gene: NA; V gene: TRBV28; J gene: TRBJ1-2; clone size: NA; CDR3 DNA: TGTGCCAGCAGTCCGGGGGTTAGCTATGGCTACACCTTC; CDR3 protein: CASSPGVSYGYTF
D gene: TRBD2; V gene: TRBV10-3; J gene: TRBJ2-5; clone size: NA; CDR3 DNA: TGTGCCATCAGGAGGGGACTAGCGGGAGGGTTTAAAGAGACCCAGTACTTC; CDR3 protein: CAIRRGLAGGFKETQYF
D gene: TRBD2; V gene: TRBV4-1; J gene: TRBJ2-1; clone size: NA; CDR3 DNA: TGCGCCAGCAGCCAAGGTCTAGCGGCTATGGGGGTGCAGTTCTTC; CDR3 protein: CASSQGLAAMGVQFF
D gene: NA; V gene: TRBV10-1; J gene: TRBJ1-5; clone size: NA; CDR3 DNA: TGCGCCAGCAGTGATTACAATCAGCCCCAGCATTTT; CDR3 protein: CASSDYNQPQHF
D gene: TRBD1; V gene: TRBV5-1; J gene: TRBJ1-2; clone size: once; CDR3 DNA: TGCGCCAGCAGCTCTGGACAGGGGGCGGACTATGGCTACACCTTC; CDR3 protein: CASSSGQGADYGYTF
D gene: NA; V gene: TRBV10-3; J gene: TRBJ1-1; clone size: NA; CDR3 DNA: TGTGCCATCAGTGAGTCCTCGAGAGGGAACACTGAAGCTTTCTTT; CDR3 protein: CAISESSRGNTEAFF
D gene: NA; V gene: TRBV7-2; J gene: TRBJ2-6; clone size: NA; CDR3 DNA: TGTGCCAGCAGAATAGCGCCCCGGGCTGGGGCCAACGTCCTGACTTTC; CDR3 protein: CASRIAPRAGANVLTF
D gene: TRBD1; V gene: TRBV6-5; J gene: TRBJ2-7; clone size: NA; CDR3 DNA: TGTGCCAGCAGTTACCGCAGGGGGCTCGAGCAGTACTTC; CDR3 protein: CASSYRRGLEQYF
D gene: TRBD1; V gene: TRBV7-2; J gene: TRBJ2-1; clone size: NA; CDR3 DNA: TGTGCCAGCAGCTTAGCACGGACAGGGGGCGGATACAATGAGCAGTTCTTC; CDR3 protein: CASSLARTGGGYNEQFF
D gene: NA; V gene: TRBV11-3; J gene: TRBJ2-1; clone size: NA; CDR3 DNA: TGTGCCAGCAGCTTCCTTCCAGGGGTACTTGAGCAGTTCTTC; CDR3 protein: CASSFLPGVLEQFF
D gene: NA; V gene: TRBV7-8; J gene: TRBJ2-7; clone size: NA; CDR3 DNA: TGTGCCAGCAGCTTATCTGACTACGAGCAGTACTTC; CDR3 protein: CASSLSDYEQYF
D gene: NA; V gene: TRBV6-5; J gene: TRBJ1-4; clone size: NA; CDR3 DNA: TGTGCCAGCAGTGAGCCATATGAAAAACTGTTTTTT; CDR3 protein: CASSEPYEKLFF
D gene: NA; V gene: TRBV29-1; J gene: TRBJ1-2; clone size: NA; CDR3 DNA: TGCAGCGGGGCAGGGGAAGGGTGTGGCTACACCTTC; CDR3 protein: CSGAGEGCGYTF
D gene: NA; V gene: TRBV6-1; J gene: TRBJ1-6; clone size: NA; CDR3 DNA: TGTGCCAGCAGTGAAGCGCGGTACGGTAATTCACCCCTCCACTTT; CDR3 protein: CASSEARYGNSPLHF
D gene: TRBD2; V gene: TRBV7-2; J gene: TRBJ2-3; clone size: once; CDR3 DNA: TGTGCCAGCAGCCCCCCCTGGCGGGGGGGCACAGATACGCAGTATTTT; CDR3 protein: CASSPPWRGGTDTQYF